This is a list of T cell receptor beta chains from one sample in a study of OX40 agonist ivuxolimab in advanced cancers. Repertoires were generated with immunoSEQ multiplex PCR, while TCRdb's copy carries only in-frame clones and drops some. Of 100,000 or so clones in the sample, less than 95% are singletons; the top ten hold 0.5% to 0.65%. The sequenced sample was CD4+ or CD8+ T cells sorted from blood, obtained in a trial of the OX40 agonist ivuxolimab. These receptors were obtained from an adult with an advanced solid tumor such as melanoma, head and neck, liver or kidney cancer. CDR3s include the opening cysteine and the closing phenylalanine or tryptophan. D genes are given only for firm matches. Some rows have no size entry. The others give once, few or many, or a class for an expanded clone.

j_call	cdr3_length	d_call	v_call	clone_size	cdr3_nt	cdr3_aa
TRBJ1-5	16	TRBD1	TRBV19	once	TGTGCCAGTAGTACGTCGGACAGGGGGCGAGGTCAGCCCCAGCATTTT	CASSTSDRGRGQPQHF
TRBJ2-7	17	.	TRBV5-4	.	TGTGCCAGCAGCTTGGGAGGGTCCGTGACAGGCTCCTACGAGCAGTACTTC	CASSLGGSVTGSYEQYF
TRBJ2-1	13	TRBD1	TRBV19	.	TGTGCCAGTAGTAAGACAGGGGGCGATGAGCAGTTCTTC	CASSKTGGDEQFF
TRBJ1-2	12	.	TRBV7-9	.	TGTGCCAGCAGCTTAACGTCCGGTGGCTACACCTTC	CASSLTSGGYTF
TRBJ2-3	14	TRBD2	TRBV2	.	TGTGCCAGCAGAAAACTAGCGGGCACAGATACGCAGTATTTT	CASRKLAGTDTQYF
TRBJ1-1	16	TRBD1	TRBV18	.	TGTGCCAGCTCACCACAGGGACAGGGATCGAACACTGAAGCTTTCTTT	CASSPQGQGSNTEAFF
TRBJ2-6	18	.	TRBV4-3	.	TGCGCCAGCAGCCATGCCAGGGGGGGTTCCTCTGGGGCCAACGTCCTGACTTTC	CASSHARGGSSGANVLTF
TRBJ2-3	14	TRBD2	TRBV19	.	TGTGCCAGTAATACGGCGGGAGTGGGCGATACGCAGTATTTT	CASNTAGVGDTQYF
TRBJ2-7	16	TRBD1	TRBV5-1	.	TGCGCCAGCAGCGCGGAACGGGGACAGGGGCCCTACGAGCAGTACTTC	CASSAERGQGPYEQYF
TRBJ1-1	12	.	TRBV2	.	TGTGCCAGCAGAACAGGGAGTACTGAAGCTTTCTTT	CASRTGSTEAFF
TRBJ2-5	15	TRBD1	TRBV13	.	TGTGCCAGCAGCTTAGGTCGAGACAGGGGAGAGACCCAGTACTTC	CASSLGRDRGETQYF
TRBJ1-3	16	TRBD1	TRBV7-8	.	TGTGCCAGCACCACCGAGGGGGCCTTAGGTAGAAACACCATATATTTT	CASTTEGALGRNTIYF
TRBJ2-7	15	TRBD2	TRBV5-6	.	TGTGCCAGCAGCCCGTTAGGTAGCGGGTACTACGAGCAGTACTTC	CASSPLGSGYYEQYF
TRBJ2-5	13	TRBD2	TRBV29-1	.	TGCAGCGTTGTCGGGAGGCCGGGAGAGACCCAGTACTTC	CSVVGRPGETQYF
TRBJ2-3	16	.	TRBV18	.	TGTGCCAGCTCACCACAAAGGACACCTAACACAGATACGCAGTATTTT	CASSPQRTPNTDTQYF
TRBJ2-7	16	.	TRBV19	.	TGTGCCAGTACGAGTCCCCGAAGGAACATTGCCTACGAGCAGTACTTC	CASTSPRRNIAYEQYF